The 20 T cell receptor beta chains listed next were all sequenced from one sample in a study of cytomegalovirus exposure and HLA in healthy donors. Primers included in the PCR were 60 Vbeta and 13 Jbeta primers. Sequencing was performed with immunoSEQ multiplex PCR; in TCRdb, only in-frame clones are kept and a portion is missing. The sample has 200,000 to 250,000 clones, roughly 70% seen once; the top ten hold 1.5% to 2%. Material: PBMCs. The receptor source for this set is a woman in her 30s in good health and CMV-seronegative.

The genes are TRBV9 and TRBJ1-1; D call uncertain. This CDR3 has 13 amino acids. The V gene lost 0 bases and the J gene lost 0 bases, with 3 bases spanning the gap. Germline V gene data show CDR1 as SGDLS and CDR2 as YYNGEE. The DNA of the CDR3 is TGTGCCAGCAGCGTAGCTATGAACACTGAAGCTTTCTTT. Translated: CASSVAMNTEAFF.

This clone was observed once. This chain uses TRBV21-1 with TRBJ1-3; the table gives TRBD1 as D, unverified against the DNA. TRBV21-1 is shown as a pseudogene. The CDR3 is made up of 16 amino acids. The CDR3 nucleotides are TGTGCCAGCAGTCAAGGGGCTAGGAACTCTGGAAACACCATATATTTT. Translation: CASSQGARNSGNTIYF.

This chain uses TRBV7-9 with TRBJ2-2, with a possible D match to TRBD2 (6 bases). CDR3 length: 14 residues. The V gene's germline CDR1 is SEHNR and CDR2 FQNEAQ (reference sequence). The ends were cut back, 5 bases at V and 5 bases at J, with 12 bases in the middle. The CDR3 is CASSLYAGTGELFF. CDR3 coding DNA: TGTGCCAGCAGCCTCTATGCGGGGACCGGGGAGCTGTTTTTT.

This clone showed up just once. V is TRBV19 and J is TRBJ2-5, with D possibly matching TRBD1 (6 bases). V was clipped by 3 bases and J by 6 bases, with 17 bases between them. The CDR3 consists of 15 residues. Per the germline V gene, CDR1 is LNHDA and CDR2 is SQIVND (reference sequence). CDR3 residues: CASSMEEQGIKTQYF. The DNA for the CDR3 is TGTGCCAGTAGTATGGAGGAGCAGGGGATCAAGACCCAGTACTTC.

J is TRBJ1-1 and V is TRBV11-3, with 10 nucleotides matching TRBD1. The CDR3 length is 14 residues. Germline CDR1 is SGHNT and CDR2 is YENEEA. After removal of 4 bases from V and 8 bases from J, the junction contained 7 bases not matched to a gene. The chain's CDR3 is CASSSGQGELEAFF. In DNA form, the CDR3 reads TGTGCCAGCAGCTCCGGACAGGGGGAGTTGGAAGCTTTCTTT. Based on the CDR3 plus reference TRBV11-3 and TRBJ1-1, the full variable domain is EAGVVQSPRYKIIEKKQPVAFWCNPISGHNTLYWYLQNLGQGPELLIRYENEEAVDDSQLPKDRFSAERLKGVDSTLKIQPAELGDSAVYLCASSSGQGELEAFFGQGTRLTVV.

J is TRBJ2-1 and V is TRBV27; TRBD1 agrees at 12 bases. Germline-derived CDR1 and CDR2 are MNHEY and SMNVEV (reference sequence). The CDR3 length is 14 residues. The junction had 4 bases not matched to a gene; V was cut back by 7 bases and J by 6 bases. The CDR3 protein is CASKRDRGRNEQFF. CDR3 coding DNA: TGTGCCAGCAAAAGGGACAGGGGGCGCAATGAGCAGTTCTTC.

This chain links TRBV9 with TRBJ2-2, with no clear D. Deletions cut 4 bases from V and 6 bases from J, with 7 bases between. The CDR3 is 12 residues long. The germline CDR1 and CDR2 sequences are SGDLS and YYNGEE. DNA for the CDR3: TGTGCCAGCAGCTTTCTACCCGGGGAGCTGTTTTTT. Amino acid sequence: CASSFLPGELFF.

V is TRBV13 and J is TRBJ2-7; TRBD1 might be the D (6 bases). CDR1 and CDR2 from the germline V gene are PRHDT and FYEKMQ (reference sequence). CDR3 size: 15 residues. The germline V and J ends were trimmed by 5 bases and 5 bases, with 19 bases remaining between them. CDR3 region: CASSMGHKASDEQYF. As DNA, the CDR3 is TGTGCCAGCAGCATGGGACATAAGGCAAGCGACGAGCAGTACTTC.

This chain joins TRBV7-9 and TRBJ2-7, with TRBD2 matching over 8 bases. Trimming took 3 bases from V and 6 from J; bases not matched to a gene: 10. The CDR3 spans 15 residues. The germline V gene encodes CDR1 SEHNR and CDR2 FQNEAQ (reference sequence). CDR3 bases: TGTGCCAGCAGCTTGCCCGCGGGTCGGGGGGGCGAGCAGTACTTC. Translation gives CASSLPAGRGGEQYF.

V usage is TRBV7-8 and J usage is TRBJ2-1, with D possibly being TRBD2 (6 bases). The germline gives CDR1 SGHVS, CDR2 FQNEAQ. This CDR3 has 16 amino acids. V was pared by 5 bases and J by 0 bases, with 14 bases between. CDR3 sequence (DNA): TGTGCCAGCAGCCCTTTGGACGGGAGCTCCTACAATGAGCAGTTCTTC. Protein product: CASSPLDGSSYNEQFF. The whole variable domain, remainder taken from reference TRBV7-8 and TRBJ2-1, is GAGVSQSPRYKVAKRGQDVALRCDPISGHVSLFWYQQALGQGPEFLTYFQNEAQLDKSGLPSDRFFAERPEGSVSTLKIQRTQQEDSAVYLCASSPLDGSSYNEQFFGPGTRLTVL.

The gene calls are TRBV5-1 and TRBJ2-2, with 7 bases fitting TRBD2. CDR3 size: 13 residues. The germline CDR1 and CDR2 sequences are SGHRS and YFSETQ. V lost 7 bases to trimming and J lost 7 bases; unmatched junction nucleotides: 7. The CDR3 region has the DNA TGCGCCAGCGGCTCGGGGGGTAACGGGGAGCTGTTTTTT. Protein product: CASGSGGNGELFF.

The rearrangement uses TRBV4-1 and TRBJ2-3, with 9 nucleotides matching TRBD1. CDR1 MGHRA and CDR2 YSYEKL come from the germline V gene. Trimming took 0 bases from V and 4 from J; bases not matched to a gene: 11. This CDR3 has 18 residues. Here the CDR3 DNA reads TGCGCCAGCAGCCAAGATCTTGGGACAGGGTATTTTGCAGATACGCAGTATTTT. Translating gives CASSQDLGTGYFADTQYF.

In this sample, this clone turned up once. The chain carries TRBV14 and TRBJ2-2; TRBD2 might be the D (5 bases). V lost 4 bases, J lost 2 bases, and 8 bases lay in between. The CDR3 spans 14 residues. Germline V gene lookup returns CDR1 SGHDN and CDR2 FVKESK. The CDR3 DNA follows: TGTGCCAGCAGCCGAGCTAGCAACACCGGGGAGCTGTTTTTT. Translated: CASSRASNTGELFF.

This clone appeared once. This sequence joins TRBV19 and TRBJ2-1; TRBD2 might be the D (5 bases). Germline assignment: CDR1 LNHDA and CDR2 SQIVND (reference sequence). The V end lost 2 bases, the J end lost 0 bases, and 14 bases lay between the germline ends. The CDR3 extends over 17 amino acids. The CDR3 DNA reads as TGTGCCAGTAGTATACTTACGAGAGGGAGCTCCTACAATGAGCAGTTCTTC. Its protein product is CASSILTRGSSYNEQFF. Filled out from reference TRBV19 and TRBJ2-1, the complete variable domain reads DGGITQSPKYLFRKEGQNVTLSCEQNLNHDAMYWYRQDPGQGLRLIYYSQIVNDFQKGDIAEGYSVSREKKESFPLTVTSAQKNPTAFYLCASSILTRGSSYNEQFFGPGTRLTVL.

V gene TRBV30 combines with J gene TRBJ1-1; D is unclear. Germline-derived CDR1 and CDR2 are GTSNPN and SVGIG (reference sequence). V was trimmed by 2 bases and J by 1 base, leaving 14 bases between them. The CDR3 is 15 amino acids. This CDR3 reads CAWSPPRLGNTEAFF. The CDR3 DNA follows: TGTGCCTGGAGTCCACCCAGGCTTGGGAACACTGAAGCTTTCTTT.

V gene TRBV29-1 combines with J gene TRBJ1-1; D remains ambiguous. CDR3 length equals 12 residues. From germline, CDR1 is SQVTM and CDR2 ANQGSEA. Trimming took off 4 bases at V and 2 bases at J, with 8 bases between the two ends. The CDR3 bases are TGCAGCGTTGTAGAGGCCAACACTGAAGCTTTCTTT. This codes for CSVVEANTEAFF.

This clone was detected only a few times. The V call is TRBV5-1, the J call TRBJ1-5, with a tentative D call TRBD1 (5 bases). V lost 2 bases to trimming and J lost 4 bases, with 10 bases between them. The CDR3 spans 14 residues. Germline loops: CDR1 SGHRS, CDR2 YFSETQ. DNA of the CDR3: TGCGCCAGCAGCTTAGACAGTTCTAATCAGCCCCAGCATTTT. Amino acids: CASSLDSSNQPQHF.

V usage is TRBV5-1 and J usage is TRBJ2-2; possible D gene TRBD1, 6 bases. With 5 bases removed from V and 6 bases from J, the gap between germline ends came to 14 bases. CDR1 and CDR2 from the germline V gene are SGHRS and YFSETQ. This CDR3 has 14 residues. In DNA, the CDR3 is TGCGCCAGCAGACTTTCAGGGGAAGCCGGGGAGCTGTTTTTT. Translated, it gives CASRLSGEAGELFF.

This chain uses TRBV5-6 with TRBJ2-7; D call uncertain. With 3 bases removed from V and 5 bases from J, the gap between germline ends came to 6 bases. Germline CDR1 reads SGHDT; CDR2 reads YYEEEE. This CDR3 spans 11 amino acids. CDR3 protein: CASSWSDEQYF. The CDR3 DNA is TGTGCCAGCAGCTGGAGCGACGAGCAGTACTTC.

This clone came up a few times. The V and J genes are TRBV23-1 and TRBJ2-5, with D maybe TRBD2 (5 bases). TRBV23-1 is assigned to the ORF class and has an uncertain function. The CDR3 sequence is 15 residues long. V was pared by 3 bases and J by 2 bases, with 13 bases between. This CDR3 is CASSQDWRIQETQYF. The CDR3 DNA reads TGCGCCAGCAGTCAGGACTGGCGGATACAAGAGACCCAGTACTTC.